The 18 T cell receptor beta chains reported below all come from one sample, sequenced in a study of low-dose radiotherapy and immunotherapy resistance in tumors (dated 2022 in TCRdb). Read against the paper, the sample's time point label means: before trial treatment. Sequencing was carried out with an Illumina HiSeq 2500. To make first-strand cDNA, Superscript III was used along with a set of TRAV- and TRBV-specific primers so that both the TCRalpha and TCRbeta chains were covered. A roughly 18-cycle PCR with Phusion amplified the TCRs, pairing a constant-region primer with the adapter that was attached to the V primers. TCRdb reprocessing: public reads trimmed at Q25 with fastp, clones called with MiXCR, in-frame beta chains kept. Duplicate CDR3 protein sequences are folded into a single record with the most common DNA and genes. For this sample there are 70,000 to 90,000 distinct CDR3 sequences; roughly 19% appear just once. The ten largest clones capture about 2.8% of the sample.

Sequenced material: PBMCs, taken before treatment. Receptors originate from a male donor with prostate cancer.

This rearrangement joins TRBV10-3 to TRBJ2-3; D is perhaps TRBD2 (7 bases). Germline CDR1 and CDR2: ENHRY and SYGVKD. V lost 2 bases and J lost 6, with 12 bases in between. The CDR3 has 14 amino acids. This chain's CDR3 is CAISEEQGGDTQYF. In nucleotides, the CDR3 is TGTGCCATCAGTGAGGAACAGGGAGGGGATACGCAGTATTTT.

The chain recombines TRBV5-6 with TRBJ2-3, with 8 bases lining up with TRBD2. This CDR3 is built from 15 residues. Germline CDR1 and CDR2: SGHDT and YYEEEE. V lost 0 bases and J lost 4; bases outside the gene matches: 4. CDR3 DNA sequence: TGTGCCAGCAGCTTGGCGGGGGGGCCCTCAGATACGCAGTATTTT. It translates to CASSLAGGPSDTQYF. The whole variable domain, remainder taken from reference TRBV5-6 and TRBJ2-3, is DAGVTQSPTHLIKTRGQQVTLRCSPKSGHDTVSWYQQALGQGPQFIFQYYEEEERQRGNFPDRFSGHQFPNYSSELNVNALLLGDSALYLCASSLAGGPSDTQYFGPGTRLTVL.

This clonotype showed up many times. The rearrangement joins TRBV30 to TRBJ2-1, with D maybe TRBD1 (5 bases). CDR3 length equals 14 residues. Per the germline V gene, CDR1 is GTSNPN and CDR2 is SVGIG (reference sequence). Between the trimmed V and J ends, which lost 5 bases and 4 bases, there was a span of 15 bases. The CDR3 nucleotides read TGTGCCTGGGCAGCAGGGTTCGAGTACAATGAGCAGTTCTTC. Amino acid sequence: CAWAAGFEYNEQFF. The full variable domain, completed using reference TRBV30 and TRBJ2-1, is SQTIHQWPATLVQPVGSPLSLECTVEGTSNPNLYWYRQAAGRGLQLLFYSVGIGQISSEVPQNLSASRPQDRQFILSSKKLLLSDSGFYLCAWAAGFEYNEQFFGPGTRLTVL.

This clonotype was found many times. The chain joins TRBV7-2 to TRBJ2-1; D might be TRBD1 (6 bases). Germline CDR1 and CDR2: SGHTA and FQGNSA. Trimming cost V 1 base and J 4 bases, with 11 bases left between them. CDR3 length: 15 residues. CDR3 DNA: TGTGCCAGCAGCTTAGGGGTGGGACAATACAATGAGCAGTTCTTC. Protein product: CASSLGVGQYNEQFF.

This clonotype was seen repeatedly, ten times or more. The J gene is TRBJ2-1, the V gene TRBV4-2, with 9 bases matching TRBD2. The CDR3 runs 15 residues. Germline CDR1 and CDR2: LGHNA and YNFKEQ. V shed 0 bases, J shed 3 bases, and the junction held 0 bases outside the gene matches. The CDR3 nucleotides are TGTGCCAGCAGCCAAGAGACTAGCGGCTACAATGAGCAGTTCTTC. This codes for CASSQETSGYNEQFF.

This clonotype was recorded many times. The J gene is TRBJ1-2, the V gene TRBV20-1; D perhaps matches TRBD1 (6 bases). V was pared by 3 bases and J by 3 bases, with 11 bases between. From germline, CDR1 is DFQATT and CDR2 SNEGSKA (reference sequence). The CDR3 runs 13 residues. The CDR3 loop reads CSASPGADYGYTF. DNA of the CDR3: TGCAGTGCTAGCCCAGGGGCGGACTATGGCTACACCTTC.

This clonotype was detected ten times or more. The rearrangement joins TRBV7-2 to TRBJ2-6; 11 positions agree with TRBD2. The CDR3 contains 17 residues. Losses at the gene ends were 8 bases for V and 1 base for J; bases not matched to a gene: 7. Germline V gives CDR1 SGHTA, CDR2 FQGNSA. DNA for the CDR3: TGTGCCAGCTCCATAGCGGGGGGGAAGTCTGGGGCCAACGTCCTGACTTTC. This gives the protein CASSIAGGKSGANVLTF. Complete variable domain (other parts from reference TRBV7-2 and TRBJ2-6): GAGVSQSPSNKVTEKGKDVELRCDPISGHTALYWYRQSLGQGLEFLIYFQGNSAPDKSGLPSDRFSAERTGGSVSTLTIQRTQQEDSAVYLCASSIAGGKSGANVLTFGAGSRLTVL.

In its sample, this clonotype was seen many times. The rearrangement links TRBV6-5 to TRBJ2-1, with D possibly TRBD2 on 5 matching bases. This CDR3 has 12 residues. The germline V and J ends were trimmed by 0 bases and 14 bases, with 11 bases remaining between them. The V gene's germline CDR1 is MNHEY and CDR2 SVGAGI. The CDR3 sequence: CASSYSTGIEFF. CDR3 coding DNA: TGTGCCAGCAGTTACTCGACGGGAATCGAGTTCTTC.

This clonotype has ten or more counts. This chain joins TRBV21-1 and TRBJ2-3; whether TRBD1, the table's D call, matches the DNA was not checked. TRBV21-1 is labeled a pseudogene. There are 17 residues in the CDR3. CDR3 nucleotide sequence: TGTGCCAGCAGCAAAGAAGCCGGACAGGGTAGCACAGATACGCAGTATTTT. This codes for CASSKEAGQGSTDTQYF.

As regards this clonotype: With only one base between it and a far larger clone, this is likely a read error. This chain uses TRBV7-6 with TRBJ2-1; D might be TRBD2 (5 bases). The ends were cut back, 0 bases at V and 6 bases at J, with 15 bases in the middle. In germline, CDR1 is SGHVS, CDR2 FNYEAQ. CDR3 length: 16 amino acids. CDR3 in amino acids: CASSLANGKPVNEQFF. The CDR3 DNA reads TGTGCCAGCAGCTTAGCTAACGGGAAACCTGTCAATGAGCAGTTCTTC.

This clonotype appeared many times. This chain uses TRBV3-1 with TRBJ1-5; perhaps TRBD1 as D (5 bases). This CDR3 region has 19 residues. CDR1 LGHDT and CDR2 YNNKEL come from the germline V gene (reference sequence). V was cut by 2 bases and J by 0 bases, with 20 bases left in between. CDR3 nucleotides: TGTGCCAGCAGCCAAACTACCTTAGCTGGGGGTAATAGCAATCAGCCCCAGCATTTT. Encoded protein: CASSQTTLAGGNSNQPQHF.

This clonotype was seen at least ten times. The chain joins TRBV12-3 or TRBV12-4 to TRBJ1-4, with a weak D call TRBD1 (5 bases). This CDR3 spans 14 amino acids. Trimming removed 9 bases from V and 8 bases from J, with 19 bases in between. This CDR3 is CASADLGREEKLFF. CDR3 bases: TGTGCCAGTGCGGACCTGGGACGGGAGGAAAAACTGTTTTTT.

At least ten counts were recorded for this clonotype. The chain has TRBV5-6 and TRBJ1-1; no reliable D call. Germline CDR1 is SGHDT and CDR2 is YYEEEE. The CDR3 loop spans 16 amino acids. V was pared by 0 bases and J by 0 bases, with 12 bases between. The CDR3 loop is CASSLAGNSLNTEAFF. The CDR3 DNA sequence: TGTGCCAGCAGCTTGGCGGGGAACAGCTTGAACACTGAAGCTTTCTTT.

This clonotype has just one count. The rearrangement uses TRBV12-3 or TRBV12-4 and TRBJ2-3, with a tentative D call TRBD1 (5 bases). With 6 bases removed from V and 6 bases from J, the gap between germline ends came to 19 bases. This CDR3 comprises 15 residues. CDR3 region: CASRPLGLVSDTQYF. CDR3 bases: TGTGCCAGCAGGCCGCTGGGGCTCGTTTCCGATACGCAGTATTTT.

The table lists this clonotype with many counts. The rearrangement links TRBV12-3 or TRBV12-4 to TRBJ1-1; D might be TRBD1 (5 bases). This CDR3 comprises 16 residues. Trimming shortened V by 1 base and J by 5 bases, and 17 bases separated the two germline ends. CDR3 in amino acids: CASSLGWSRGGTEAFF. CDR3 nucleotides: TGTGCCAGCAGTTTAGGGTGGAGTAGGGGAGGTACTGAAGCTTTCTTT.

This clonotype was observed a few times. The rearrangement joins TRBV5-4 to TRBJ2-3; D possibly matches TRBD1 or TRBD2 (6 bases each). V lost 0 bases, J lost 4 bases, and 12 bases lay in between. Germline lookup yields CDR1 SGHNT and CDR2 YYREEE (reference sequence). This CDR3 is built from 15 residues. DNA for the CDR3: TGTGCCAGCAGCTTGGATGGGGGGCCGGCAGATACGCAGTATTTT. Translation gives CASSLDGGPADTQYF.

This clonotype showed up many times. The chain's CDR3 is CASRVPTGVETQYF. The CDR3 DNA is TGTGCCAGCAGGGTCCCCACAGGGGTGGAGACCCAGTACTTC. V gene TRBV6-6 combines with J gene TRBJ2-5; 7 nucleotides agree with TRBD1. With V trimmed by 6 bases and J by 5 bases, 9 bases remained unmatched. Germline V gene lookup returns CDR1 MNHNY and CDR2 SVGAGI (reference sequence). This CDR3 contains 14 residues.

There are many counts of this clonotype. This chain uses TRBV7-9 with TRBJ2-7; 7 nucleotides match TRBD1. V was clipped by 5 bases and J by 2 bases; unmatched bases: 3. In germline, CDR1 is SEHNR, CDR2 FQNEAQ (reference sequence). The CDR3 is made up of 13 amino acids. CDR3 nucleotides: TGTGCCAGCAGCGCAGGGACAGCCTACGAGCAGTACTTC. It yields the protein CASSAGTAYEQYF.